These 28 T cell receptor beta chains were sequenced from one sample in a study of CD8+ T cells in alopecia areata. Stated treatment: oral pan-JAK inhibitor, 5-10 mg twice daily. Sequencing templates came from extracted RNA that was reverse transcribed into cDNA. Assay: immunoSEQ multiplex PCR; the TCRdb copy retains only in-frame clones and omits some. The sample includes about 220,000 clones, less than 75% of them seen just once. Sample: CD4+ T cells sorted from blood, taken at week 4, from a patient treated with tofacitinib. Source of these receptors: a human donor with alopecia areata.

CDR3 sequence reads: CSVSGNLKETQYF. The CDR3 region has the DNA TGCAGCGTGTCTGGGAACCTAAAAGAGACCCAGTACTTC. V gene TRBV29-1 combines with J gene TRBJ2-5; no firm D call. This CDR3 has 13 residues. The germline gives CDR1 SQVTM, CDR2 ANQGSEA. Trimming took 6 bases from V and 3 from J, leaving 14 bases between them.

The V call is TRBV30, the J call TRBJ1-1; maybe TRBD1 (5 bases). Germline CDR1 GTSNPN, CDR2 SVGIG (reference sequence). The CDR3 is 14 residues long. V lost 0 bases and J 5 bases, leaving 13 bases between the germline ends. CDR3 DNA: TGTGCCTGGAGTGTACCGGGGCACGGGACTGAAGCTTTCTTT. This gives the protein CAWSVPGHGTEAFF.

The chain employs TRBV7-2 and TRBJ1-6; weak D call: TRBD1 (5 bases). The V gene lost 5 bases and the J gene lost 8 bases, with 22 bases spanning the gap. CDR3 size: 17 residues. Germline V lookup: CDR1 SGHTA, CDR2 FQGNSA. CDR3 sequence (DNA): TGTGCCAGCAGCCGCCGTGGAGTGGGGGTCCGGGATTCACCCCTCCACTTT. Protein product: CASSRRGVGVRDSPLHF.

V gene TRBV7-2 combines with J gene TRBJ2-4; D is possibly TRBD1 (5 bases). CDR3 length: 15 residues. With 1 base removed from V and 2 bases from J, the gap between germline ends came to 9 bases. From germline, CDR1 is SGHTA and CDR2 FQGNSA. In nucleotides, the CDR3 is TGTGCCAGCAGCTTAGTACGACAGACCAAAAACATTCAGTACTTC. Translation: CASSLVRQTKNIQYF.

The chain employs TRBV30 and TRBJ2-5; D gene unclear. The V gene lost 2 bases and the J gene lost 0 bases, with 10 bases spanning the gap. CDR3 length equals 14 residues. Germline CDR1 reads GTSNPN; CDR2 reads SVGIG (reference sequence). CDR3 sequence: CAWSPTPYQETQYF. Written as DNA, the CDR3 is TGTGCCTGGAGTCCTACACCGTACCAAGAGACCCAGTACTTC.

CDR3 loop: CSVGSVNEQFF. The CDR3 DNA follows: TGCAGCGTCGGTAGTGTCAATGAGCAGTTCTTC. The chain uses TRBV29-1 and TRBJ2-1; D unresolved. Germline V gene sequence: CDR1 SQVTM, CDR2 ANQGSEA. This CDR3 is 11 amino acids long. V lost 6 bases to trimming and J lost 6 bases, with 9 bases between them.

The gene calls are TRBV5-6 and TRBJ1-6; D is possibly TRBD1 (5 bases). This CDR3 is 14 amino acids long. Per the germline V gene, CDR1 is SGHDT and CDR2 is YYEEEE. Trimming pared 3 bases from V and 7 bases from J, leaving 11 bases between. The CDR3 region has the DNA TGTGCCAGCAGCTCCGCCAGGGAGAATTCACCCCTCCACTTT. This codes for CASSSARENSPLHF.

J is TRBJ2-1 and V is TRBV20-1; tentatively, D is TRBD1 (6 bases). From germline, CDR1 is DFQATT and CDR2 SNEGSKA (reference sequence). Trimming removed 5 bases from V and 9 bases from J, with 11 bases in between. The CDR3 runs to 11 residues. This chain's CDR3 is CSAEQGGEQFF. CDR3 DNA: TGCAGTGCTGAACAGGGTGGTGAGCAGTTCTTC.

The chain has TRBV29-1 and TRBJ1-2; no clear D gene. V lost 6 bases to trimming and J lost 8 bases, with 10 bases between them. This CDR3 has 10 residues. Germline V gene sequence: CDR1 SQVTM, CDR2 ANQGSEA. CDR3 amino acids: CSVDLRGYTF. The CDR3 nucleotides read TGCAGCGTGGACCTACGGGGCTACACCTTC.

This clone was counted between two and nine times. This sequence joins TRBV29-1 and TRBJ2-5, with D perhaps being TRBD1 or TRBD2 (5 bases each). CDR1 is SQVTM and CDR2 is ANQGSEA in the germline V gene. The CDR3 totals 13 residues. V lost 1 base and J 7 bases, leaving 13 bases between the germline ends. As DNA, the CDR3 is TGCAGCGTTGAAGTGACGGGGCAGGGGACCCAGTACTTC. Residues: CSVEVTGQGTQYF.

The rearrangement joins TRBV11-2 to TRBJ2-7, with D uncertain. CDR3 size: 13 residues. From germline, CDR1 is SGHAT and CDR2 FQNNGV. V lost 3 bases and J 2 bases, leaving 8 bases between the germline ends. The CDR3 nucleotides are TGTGCCAGCAGCTTGGTGCTGACCTACGAGCAGTACTTC. The encoded protein is CASSLVLTYEQYF.

This chain uses TRBV5-1 with TRBJ2-7; TRBD1 might be the D (5 bases). The V gene's germline CDR1 is SGHRS and CDR2 YFSETQ. Deletions cut 4 bases from V and 3 bases from J, with 11 bases between. The CDR3 contains 13 residues. The CDR3 DNA sequence: TGCGCCAGCAGCGCACTGACAGACTACGAGCAGTACTTC. It yields the protein CASSALTDYEQYF.

V and J are TRBV6-5 and TRBJ2-7; the D gene is possibly TRBD2 (6 bases). The V gene lost 4 bases and the J gene lost 0 bases, with 13 bases spanning the gap. Germline CDR1 MNHEY, CDR2 SVGAGI. The CDR3 contains 15 residues. For the CDR3, the DNA is TGTGCCAGCAGTTGGGACTCGAAGAGCTCCTACGAGCAGTACTTC. It yields the protein CASSWDSKSSYEQYF.

This sequence joins TRBV19 and TRBJ2-1; 9 bases fit TRBD1. The germline V gene has CDR1 LNHDA and CDR2 SQIVND (reference sequence). CDR3 length: 16 amino acids. V lost 2 bases and J lost 7; bases outside the gene matches: 9. Here the CDR3 DNA reads TGTGCCAGTAGTATACCGGGACAGGGAACCCCGAATGAGCAGTTCTTC. Protein: CASSIPGQGTPNEQFF.

The chain employs TRBV7-2 and TRBJ2-4, with TRBD1 identical over 9 bases. The CDR3 is made up of 15 amino acids. Germline values: CDR1 SGHTA, CDR2 FQGNSA. Trimming took 5 bases from V and 8 from J; bases not matched to a gene: 10. For the CDR3, the DNA is TGTGCCAGCAGCCCCCAGGGAAGGACAGGGGACATTCAGTACTTC. Encoded protein: CASSPQGRTGDIQYF. Based on the CDR3 plus reference TRBV7-2 and TRBJ2-4, the full variable domain is GAGVSQSPSNKVTEKGKDVELRCDPISGHTALYWYRQSLGQGLEFLIYFQGNSAPDKSGLPSDRFSAERTGGSVSTLTIQRTQQEDSAVYLCASSPQGRTGDIQYFGAGTRLSVL.

This clone is a singleton in its sample. The chain couples TRBV2 to TRBJ1-5; the D gene is possibly TRBD1 (6 bases). The V end lost 3 bases, the J end lost 7 bases, and 13 bases lay between the germline ends. The CDR3 runs to 14 residues. In germline, CDR1 is SNHLY, CDR2 FYNNEI. CDR3 sequence (DNA): TGTGCCAGCAGTGAGGGTGGAGGGGGGCAGCCCCAGCATTTT. Translated, it gives CASSEGGGGQPQHF.

CDR3 bases: TGCAGCGCGTACAGCTCCTACGAGCAGTACTTC. This encodes CSAYSSYEQYF. J is TRBJ2-7 and V is TRBV29-1; D is uncertain. The CDR3 totals 11 residues. V lost 7 bases, J lost 0 bases, and 7 bases lay in between. Germline-derived CDR1 and CDR2 are SQVTM and ANQGSEA.

The J gene is TRBJ2-3, the V gene TRBV7-2, with D perhaps TRBD1 or TRBD2 (5 bases each). This CDR3 contains 14 residues. Germline V lookup: CDR1 SGHTA, CDR2 FQGNSA. With 6 bases removed from V and 3 bases from J, the gap between germline ends came to 13 bases. The CDR3 sequence is CASRVGPGTDTQYF. CDR3 nucleotide sequence: TGTGCCAGCAGAGTGGGACCGGGGACAGATACGCAGTATTTT.

The rearrangement joins TRBV5-1 to TRBJ2-2, with 7 bases that match TRBD1. V shed 5 bases, J shed 6 bases, and the junction held 4 bases outside the gene matches. This CDR3 comprises 13 residues. Germline CDR1 reads SGHRS; CDR2 reads YFSETQ. The CDR3 nucleotides are TGCGCCAGCAGAGAACAGGGGCCCGGGGAGCTGTTTTTT. Translation: CASREQGPGELFF.

The V and J genes are TRBV5-6 and TRBJ2-3, with D perhaps matching TRBD1 or TRBD2 (5 bases each). This CDR3 contains 16 residues. CDR1 and CDR2 from the germline V gene are SGHDT and YYEEEE. Trimming removed 1 base from V and 2 bases from J, with 14 bases in between. The CDR3 protein is CASSLRGAPLTDTQYF. The CDR3 nucleotides read TGTGCCAGCAGCTTGAGAGGGGCCCCTCTCACAGATACGCAGTATTTT.

This chain uses TRBV30 with TRBJ2-6, with unresolved D. V was pared by 0 bases and J by 1 base, with 7 bases between. Germline V lookup: CDR1 GTSNPN, CDR2 SVGIG (reference sequence). The CDR3 contains 15 residues. The CDR3 region has the DNA TGTGCCTGGAGTGTACCGGTTTCTGGGGCCAACGTCCTGACTTTC. Encoded protein: CAWSVPVSGANVLTF.

The rearrangement uses TRBV30 and TRBJ2-4; D gene ambiguous. Germline V gives CDR1 GTSNPN, CDR2 SVGIG (reference sequence). V lost 1 base and J lost 5, with 6 bases in between. This CDR3 region has 12 residues. The CDR3 DNA sequence: TGTGCCTGGAGTGCCGGGCAAAACATTCAGTACTTC. As protein: CAWSAGQNIQYF.

Regarding this clone: The sample contains more than one DNA sequence encoding this CDR3. J is TRBJ1-1 and V is TRBV30; D not certain. The V gene lost 0 bases and the J gene lost 1 base, with 6 bases spanning the gap. CDR3 length: 13 amino acids. CDR1 is GTSNPN and CDR2 is SVGIG in the germline V gene (reference sequence). Here the CDR3 DNA reads TGTGCCTGGAGTGTCCAAGCGAACACTGAAGCTTTCTTT. Protein: CAWSVQANTEAFF.

V usage is TRBV5-6 and J usage is TRBJ1-1; a weak D match, TRBD1 (6 bases). The CDR3 is made up of 15 amino acids. V gave up 4 bases and J gave up 8 bases, with 21 bases separating them. In germline, CDR1 is SGHDT, CDR2 YYEEEE. For the CDR3, the DNA is TGTGCCAGCAGCCCCGACCCGGACCAGGGGAGCGAAGCTTTCTTT. Residues: CASSPDPDQGSEAFF.

CDR3 residues: CASSLSGVSNQPQHF. The CDR3 bases are TGTGCCAGCAGTTTATCAGGGGTGAGCAATCAGCCCCAGCATTTT. The chain is built from TRBV27 and TRBJ1-5, with a possible D match to TRBD1 (5 bases). The germline V gene has CDR1 MNHEY and CDR2 SMNVEV (reference sequence). Trimming removed 0 bases at V and 1 base at J, with 7 bases between. The CDR3 runs 15 residues.

The V gene is TRBV19, the J gene TRBJ2-7, with D perhaps matching TRBD1 (6 bases). V lost 5 bases and J lost 5, with 10 bases in between. Germline CDR1 reads LNHDA; CDR2 reads SQIVND (reference sequence). The CDR3 runs to 12 residues. In DNA, the CDR3 is TGTGCCAGTAGTGTCAACAGGGACGAGCAGTACTTC. Residues: CASSVNRDEQYF.

The chain uses TRBV15 and TRBJ1-5; D gene uncertain. The V and J ends lost 1 base and 0 bases respectively, with 7 bases between them. This CDR3 has 15 residues. Germline V gene data show CDR1 as LNHNV and CDR2 as YYDKDF (reference sequence). CDR3 in DNA: TGTGCCACCAGCAGAGTGGGGAATAGCAATCAGCCCCAGCATTTT. Translation gives CATSRVGNSNQPQHF.

In its sample, this clone was seen once. The rearrangement links TRBV4-3 to TRBJ2-3; TRBD2 matches at 8 bases. Germline CDR1 reads LGHNA; CDR2 reads YSLEER. V shed 1 base, J shed 0 bases, and the junction held 6 bases outside the gene matches. The CDR3 is 17 residues long. CDR3 DNA: TGCGCCAGCAGCCAAGGGGGAGCGGGGGCAAGCACAGATACGCAGTATTTT. Its protein is CASSQGGAGASTDTQYF.